Listed here are 9 T cell receptor beta chains from one sample, sequenced in a study. MiXCR, run by TCRdb on the 5' RACE reads, gives a single entry per CDR3 protein. The sample records around 21,000 distinct CDR3 sequences, 30% being singletons. The specimen sequenced was tumor-infiltrating naive CD4+ T cells sorted from the breast tumor. Documented subset: naive CD4+ T cells, CD4+CD45RA+CD25-. These receptors all stem from a female donor with breast cancer.

The chain joins TRBV4-1 to TRBJ2-1; 11 bases align to TRBD2. The CDR3 has 21 residues. J gave up 0 bases and V 4 bases, and 17 bases lay outside the gene matches. The germline CDR1 and CDR2 sequences are MGHRA and YSYEKL. CDR3 coding DNA: TGCGCCAGCAGCCTACCTCCCCTTTTTAGCGGGAGGGACCTCTCCTACAATGAGCAGTTCTTC. The encoded protein is CASSLPPLFSGRDLSYNEQFF.

This clonotype was recorded many times. CDR3 region: CASFDPNTGELFF. In DNA, the CDR3 is TGTGCCAGCTTCGATCCGAACACCGGGGAGCTGTTTTTT. The J gene is TRBJ2-2, the V gene TRBV18; no reliable D call. Germline V gene data show CDR1 as KGHSH and CDR2 as LQKENI. The CDR3 consists of 13 residues. Trimming took 7 bases from V and 0 from J, leaving 6 bases between them.

This clonotype was picked up many times. This chain connects TRBV20-1 to TRBJ1-4; D gene ambiguous. This CDR3 region has 15 residues. V was clipped by 3 bases and J by 5 bases, with 16 bases between them. Per germline, CDR1 DFQATT and CDR2 SNEGSKA (reference sequence). CDR3 sequence reads: CSASRRGRENEKLFF. Written as DNA, the CDR3 is TGCAGTGCTAGTCGGCGCGGCAGAGAAAATGAAAAACTGTTTTTT.

This clonotype was seen a single time. The CDR3 loop is CASSSSGTGKMNTEAFF. In DNA form, the CDR3 reads TGTGCCAGCAGTTCATCCGGGACAGGGAAAATGAACACTGAAGCTTTCTTT. The chain recombines TRBV28 with TRBJ1-1; 9 positions agree with TRBD1. V trimming: 4 bases; J trimming: 0 bases; junction bases outside the gene matches: 9. The CDR3 consists of 17 residues. CDR1 and CDR2 from the germline V gene are MDHEN and SYDVKM.

This clonotype was counted a single time. The chain is built from TRBV5-5 and TRBJ2-7, with unresolved D. The ends were cut back, 0 bases at V and 2 bases at J, with 12 bases in the middle. CDR1 is SGHKS, CDR2 YYEKEE, per germline (reference sequence). This CDR3 is built from 15 residues. As DNA, the CDR3 is TGTGCCAGCAGCTTGGGGGCAGACCAAACCTACGAGCAGTACTTC. Encoded protein: CASSLGADQTYEQYF.

The chain recombines TRBV5-1 with TRBJ1-2; D perhaps matches TRBD1 (5 bases). Trimming took off 3 bases at V and 3 bases at J, with 9 bases between the two ends. This CDR3 comprises 13 residues. Germline V CDR1 and CDR2: SGHRS, YFSETQ. The CDR3: CASSSQGDYGYTF. In nucleotides, the CDR3 is TGCGCCAGCAGCTCTCAAGGGGACTATGGCTACACCTTC.

The table lists this clonotype with many counts. In DNA, the CDR3 is TGCAGCGTTGACCCCACAGGGACGAGCTCCTACAATGAGCAGTTCTTC. Residues: CSVDPTGTSSYNEQFF. The chain combines TRBV29-1 with TRBJ2-1; D is perhaps TRBD1 (6 bases). Per the germline V gene, CDR1 is SQVTM and CDR2 is ANQGSEA. V was clipped by 3 bases and J by 0 bases, with 15 bases between them. The CDR3 has 16 amino acids.

The chain has TRBV7-9 and TRBJ1-5, with 7 bases that match TRBD1. The germline V gene encodes CDR1 SEHNR and CDR2 FQNEAQ (reference sequence). Germline trimming cut 4 bases from V and 5 bases from J; bases unmatched to any gene: 8. The CDR3 sequence is 15 residues long. In DNA form, the CDR3 reads TGTGCCAGCAGCTACCAGGGACAGCGCGATCAGCCCCAGCATTTT. Residues: CASSYQGQRDQPQHF.

This chain uses TRBV6-2 or TRBV6-3 with TRBJ2-1; D may be TRBD1 or TRBD2 (5 bases each). This CDR3 is 11 amino acids long. With 6 bases removed from V and 10 bases from J, the gap between germline ends came to 10 bases. In germline, CDR1 is MNHEY, CDR2 SVGEGT. CDR3: CASSRDREQFF. CDR3 bases: TGTGCCAGCAGCCGGGACCGCGAGCAGTTCTTC.